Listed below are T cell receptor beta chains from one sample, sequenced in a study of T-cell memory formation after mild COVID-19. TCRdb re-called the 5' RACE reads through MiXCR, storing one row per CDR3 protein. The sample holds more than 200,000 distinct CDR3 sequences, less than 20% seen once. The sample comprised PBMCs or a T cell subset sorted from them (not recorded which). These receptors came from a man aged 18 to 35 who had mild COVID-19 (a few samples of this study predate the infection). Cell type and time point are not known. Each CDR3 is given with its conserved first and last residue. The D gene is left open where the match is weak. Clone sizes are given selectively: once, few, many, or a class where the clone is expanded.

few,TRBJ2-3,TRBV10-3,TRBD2,CAISDTSGGGNTQYF,TGTGCCATCAGCGACACTAGCGGGGGAGGGAATACGCAGTATTTT
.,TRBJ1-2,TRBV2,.,CASKWSAGGYTF,TGTGCCAGCAAGTGGTCGGCTGGCGGCTACACCTTC
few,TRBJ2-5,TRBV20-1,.,CSARRTETQYF,TGCAGTGCTAGACGCACAGAGACCCAGTACTTC
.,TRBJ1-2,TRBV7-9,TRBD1,CASRPTTGGGSGYTF,TGTGCCAGCAGGCCTACGACAGGGGGCGGCTCTGGCTACACCTTC
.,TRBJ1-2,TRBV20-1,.,CSATPGTLGYTF,TGCAGTGCTACCCCCGGGACCCTTGGCTACACCTTC
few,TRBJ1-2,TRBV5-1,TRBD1,CASSPEGQGASGYTF,TGCGCCAGCAGCCCAGAAGGACAGGGGGCGTCTGGCTACACCTTC
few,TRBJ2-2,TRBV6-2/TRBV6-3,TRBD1,CASSLGQGRAGELFF,TGTGCCAGCAGTCTGGGACAGGGAAGGGCCGGGGAGCTGTTTTTT
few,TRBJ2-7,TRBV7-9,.,CASSFWGRDEQYF,TGTGCCAGCAGCTTCTGGGGCAGGGACGAGCAGTACTTC
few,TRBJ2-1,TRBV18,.,CASSLGVLGHRNEQFF,TGTGCCAGCTCACTTGGCGTCCTGGGCCACCGCAATGAGCAGTTCTTC
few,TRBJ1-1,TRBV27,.,CASSRPGVGTEAFF,TGTGCCAGCAGTAGACCGGGGGTAGGGACTGAAGCTTTCTTT
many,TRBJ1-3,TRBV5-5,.,CASSPDPHSGNTIYF,TGTGCCAGCAGCCCCGACCCTCACTCTGGAAACACCATATATTTT
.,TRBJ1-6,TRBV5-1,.,CASSLQESGSPLHF,TGCGCCAGCAGCTTGCAGGAATCAGGTTCACCCCTCCACTTT
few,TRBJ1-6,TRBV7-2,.,CASSPQWGNNSPLHF,TGTGCCAGCAGCCCCCAATGGGGAAATAATTCACCCCTCCACTTT
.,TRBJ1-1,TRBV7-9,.,CASSLVGTVNTEAFF,TGTGCCAGCAGCTTAGTAGGGACCGTGAACACTGAAGCTTTCTTT
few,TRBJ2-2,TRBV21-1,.,CASSKGPPKGAGELFF,TGTGCCAGCAGCAAAGGGCCCCCCAAGGGGGCCGGGGAGCTGTTTTTT
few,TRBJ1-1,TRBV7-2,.,CASSTDWNTEAFF,TGTGCCAGCAGCACGGATTGGAACACTGAAGCTTTCTTT
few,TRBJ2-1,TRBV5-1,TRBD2,CASRTGTSGYNEQFF,TGCGCCAGCAGGACGGGGACTAGCGGCTACAATGAGCAGTTCTTC
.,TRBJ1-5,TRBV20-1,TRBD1,CSARGGQVNQPQHF,TGCAGTGCTAGGGGAGGACAGGTCAATCAGCCCCAGCATTTT
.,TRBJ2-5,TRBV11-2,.,CASSPRQGLSETQYF,TGTGCCAGCAGCCCACGACAGGGACTTAGCGAGACCCAGTACTTC
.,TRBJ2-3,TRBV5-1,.,CASSLEVQRTDTQYF,TGCGCCAGCAGCTTGGAGGTCCAACGGACAGATACGCAGTATTTT
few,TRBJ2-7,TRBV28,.,CASSTPRDEQYF,TGTGCCAGCAGTACCCCCAGAGACGAGCAGTACTTC
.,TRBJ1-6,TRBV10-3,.,CAIRRGGNSPLHF,TGTGCCATCAGGCGCGGGGGAAATTCACCCCTCCACTTT
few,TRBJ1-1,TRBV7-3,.,CASRSVGAGGTEAFF,TGTGCCAGCAGGTCGGTCGGGGCCGGGGGCACTGAAGCTTTCTTT
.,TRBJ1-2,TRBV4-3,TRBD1,CASSQPTGDYGYTF,TGCGCCAGCAGCCAGCCGACAGGGGACTATGGCTACACCTTC
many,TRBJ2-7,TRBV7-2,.,CASSSRTLDYEQYF,TGTGCCAGCAGCTCACGGACCCTAGACTACGAGCAGTACTTC
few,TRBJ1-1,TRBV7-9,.,CASRPGQTEAFF,TGTGCCAGCAGACCGGGACAAACTGAAGCTTTCTTT
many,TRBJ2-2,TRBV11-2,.,CASSRTSSNTGELFF,TGTGCCAGCAGCAGAACTAGCTCTAACACCGGGGAGCTGTTTTTT
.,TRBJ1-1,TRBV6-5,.,CASSYNRLLNTEAFF,TGTGCCAGCAGTTACAATCGGCTACTGAACACTGAAGCTTTCTTT
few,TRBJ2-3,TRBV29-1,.,CSVEHSTDTQYF,TGCAGCGTTGAACACAGCACAGATACGCAGTATTTT
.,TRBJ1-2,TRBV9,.,CASSVGERDGYTF,TGTGCCAGCAGCGTAGGCGAGCGGGATGGCTACACCTTC
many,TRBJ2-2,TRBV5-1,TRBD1,CASSSRTGLNTGELFF,TGCGCCAGCAGCTCTCGGACAGGGCTGAACACCGGGGAGCTGTTTTTT
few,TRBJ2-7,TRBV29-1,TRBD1,CSVRQGRIYEQYF,TGCAGCGTGCGACAGGGACGAATCTACGAGCAGTACTTC
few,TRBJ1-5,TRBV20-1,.,CSATDRSHQPQHF,TGCAGTGCCACCGACAGGTCCCATCAGCCCCAGCATTTT
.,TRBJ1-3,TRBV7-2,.,CASSLGGGNGNTIYF,TGTGCCAGCAGCTTAGGGGGCGGAAACGGAAACACCATATATTTT
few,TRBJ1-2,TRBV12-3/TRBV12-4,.,CASSQVIVQGYTF,TGTGCCAGCAGTCAGGTTATTGTTCAGGGCTACACCTTC
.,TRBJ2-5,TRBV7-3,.,CASSPYVQVQETQYF,TGTGCCAGCAGCCCTTACGTGCAGGTCCAAGAGACCCAGTACTTC
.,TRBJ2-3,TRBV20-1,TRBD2,CSAVPGLAGGPTDTQYF,TGCAGTGCCGTGCCGGGACTAGCGGGGGGGCCGACAGATACGCAGTATTTT
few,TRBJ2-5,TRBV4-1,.,CASSVRAAPKQETQYF,TGCGCCAGCAGCGTCCGAGCAGCCCCAAAACAAGAGACCCAGTACTTC
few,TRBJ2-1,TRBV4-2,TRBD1,CASSFGQGPYNEQFF,TGTGCCAGCAGCTTCGGACAGGGTCCCTACAATGAGCAGTTCTTC
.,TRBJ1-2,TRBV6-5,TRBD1,CASTRTGMRPSHYGYTF,TGTGCCAGCACCCGGACAGGGATGCGACCTTCTCACTATGGCTACACCTTC
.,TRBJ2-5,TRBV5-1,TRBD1,CASSGGQGPGETQYF,TGCGCCAGCAGCGGAGGACAGGGGCCGGGAGAGACCCAGTACTTC
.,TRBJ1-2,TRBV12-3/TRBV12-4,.,CASSPGGMRGYTF,TGTGCCAGCAGCCCTGGGGGCATGCGAGGCTACACCTTC
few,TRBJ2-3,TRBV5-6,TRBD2,CASSLEAGGPADTQYF,TGTGCCAGCAGCTTGGAGGCGGGGGGGCCAGCAGATACGCAGTATTTT
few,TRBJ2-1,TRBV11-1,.,CASSHPGTGRSNEQFF,TGTGCCAGCAGCCACCCGGGAACCGGCCGGAGCAATGAGCAGTTCTTC
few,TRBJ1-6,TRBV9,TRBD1,CASSGGQGPEPLHF,TGTGCCAGCAGCGGGGGACAGGGCCCTGAACCCCTCCACTTT
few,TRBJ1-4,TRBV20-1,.,CSASQHDEKLFF,TGCAGTGCTAGCCAGCACGATGAAAAACTGTTTTTT
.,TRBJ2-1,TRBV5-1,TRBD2,CASSLDGGGHEQFF,TGCGCCAGCAGCTTGGACGGGGGGGGGCATGAGCAGTTCTTC
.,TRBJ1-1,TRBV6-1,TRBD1,CASRVGTGRENTEAFF,TGTGCCAGCAGGGTTGGGACAGGCCGGGAGAACACTGAAGCTTTCTTT
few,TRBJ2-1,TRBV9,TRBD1,CASSPRGQGAYNEQFF,TGTGCCAGCAGCCCAAGAGGACAGGGGGCCTACAATGAGCAGTTCTTC
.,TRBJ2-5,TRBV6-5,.,CASSFSVLETQYF,TGTGCCAGCAGTTTCTCCGTCCTGGAGACCCAGTACTTC
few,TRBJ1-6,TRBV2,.,CASRGVENSPLHF,TGTGCCAGCCGAGGGGTAGAAAATTCACCCCTCCACTTT
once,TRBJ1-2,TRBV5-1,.,CASSPQPGRATSDTF,TGCGCCAGCAGCCCCCAACCTGGACGGGCGACGTCGGACACCTTC
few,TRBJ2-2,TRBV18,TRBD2,CASSPPGREGTGELFF,TGTGCCAGCTCACCACCTGGCAGGGAGGGCACCGGGGAGCTGTTTTTT
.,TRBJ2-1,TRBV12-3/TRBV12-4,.,CASSGFGEQFF,TGTGCCAGCAGTGGATTTGGTGAGCAGTTCTTC
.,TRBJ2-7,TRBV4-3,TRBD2,CASSHVASGDVYEQYF,TGCGCCAGCAGCCACGTTGCTAGCGGAGATGTATACGAGCAGTACTTC
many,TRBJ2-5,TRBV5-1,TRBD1,CASSLGTGQGTQYF,TGCGCCAGCAGCCTAGGGACAGGGCAGGGGACCCAGTACTTC
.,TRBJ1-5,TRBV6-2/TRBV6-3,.,CASSYRAQPQHF,TGTGCCAGCAGTTACAGGGCTCAGCCCCAGCATTTT